This T cell receptor beta chain was captured by sequencing in a study of Graves' ophthalmopathy and Graves' hyperthyroidism. Turning to the study itself: Before any treatment was given, at initial diagnosis, peripheral blood was collected.

In this cohort, patients with other autoimmune diseases, uncontrolled infections, pregnancy or lactation were excluded. Amplifying from RNA transcripts, the study obtained TCR beta CDR3 regions. Following a first-round RT-PCR that used HTBI primers, a second-round multiplex PCR was carried out. TCRdb recomputed calls from the multiplex PCR reads with MiXCR, one row per CDR3 protein. The sample contains hundreds of thousands of distinct CDR3 sequences, more than 40% of which appear only once. This clonotype originated in an adult man with Graves' ophthalmopathy. Sequencing was performed on peripheral blood.

The CDR3 DNA sequence: TGTGCCAGCAGCGGGGGGAAACTGTTTTTT. Amino acid sequence: CASSGGKLFF. This sequence joins TRBV27 and TRBJ1-4, with a tentative D call TRBD1 (5 bases). Germline values: CDR1 MNHEY, CDR2 SMNVEV (reference sequence). The CDR3 is made up of 10 amino acids. Trimming took off 6 bases at V and 11 bases at J, with 7 bases between the two ends.